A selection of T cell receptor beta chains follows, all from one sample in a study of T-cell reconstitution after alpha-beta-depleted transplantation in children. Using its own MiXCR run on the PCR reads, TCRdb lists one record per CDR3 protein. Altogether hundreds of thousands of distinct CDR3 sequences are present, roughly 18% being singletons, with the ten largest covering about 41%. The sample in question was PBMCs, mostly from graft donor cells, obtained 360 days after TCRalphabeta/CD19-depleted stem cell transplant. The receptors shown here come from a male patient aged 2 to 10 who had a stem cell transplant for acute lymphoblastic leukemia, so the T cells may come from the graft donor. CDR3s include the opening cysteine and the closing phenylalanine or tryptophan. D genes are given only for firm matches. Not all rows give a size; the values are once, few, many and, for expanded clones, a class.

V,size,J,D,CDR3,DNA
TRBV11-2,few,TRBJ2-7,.,CASSLTPPGPGSSYEQYF,TGTGCCAGCAGTTTGACTCCCCCGGGCCCTGGAAGCTCCTACGAGCAGTACTTC
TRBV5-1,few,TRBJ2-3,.,CASSLTYTDTQYF,TGCGCCAGCAGCTTGACATACACAGATACGCAGTATTTT
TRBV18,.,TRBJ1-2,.,CASSPFRGGYTYGYTF,TGTGCCAGCTCACCTTTTCGCGGCGGATATACCTATGGCTACACCTTC
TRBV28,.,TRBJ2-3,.,CASRLPAGPLSGQDTQYF,TGTGCCAGCAGACTACCTGCCGGGCCCTTGTCCGGCCAAGATACGCAGTATTTT
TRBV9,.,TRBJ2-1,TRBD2,CASSVAPQFGLVGEQFF,TGTGCCAGCAGCGTAGCCCCCCAATTCGGACTAGTCGGTGAGCAGTTCTTC
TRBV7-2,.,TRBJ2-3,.,CASSQLSDTQYF,TGTGCCAGCAGTCAACTTAGCGATACGCAGTATTTT
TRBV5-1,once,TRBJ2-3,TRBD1,CASSIGRGQGLLDTQYF,TGCGCCAGCAGCATTGGGAGGGGACAGGGGTTGTTGGATACGCAGTATTTT
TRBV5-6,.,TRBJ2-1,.,CASSFPGSSYNEQFF,TGTGCCAGCAGCTTTCCGGGGAGCTCCTACAATGAGCAGTTCTTC
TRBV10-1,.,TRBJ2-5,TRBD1,CASSDRTGAQETQYF,TGCGCCAGCAGTGACCGGACAGGGGCACAAGAGACCCAGTACTTC
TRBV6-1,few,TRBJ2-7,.,CASGAGKRTLVHEQYF,TGTGCCAGCGGGGCCGGTAAGAGGACGCTCGTCCACGAGCAGTACTTC
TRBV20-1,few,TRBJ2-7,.,CSAQSYEQYF,TGCAGTGCCCAATCCTACGAGCAGTACTTC
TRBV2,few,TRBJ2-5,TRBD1,CASSDRGLGTQYF,TGTGCCAGCAGTGACAGGGGGCTAGGGACCCAGTACTTC
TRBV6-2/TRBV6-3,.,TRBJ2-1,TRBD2,CASSYPAGGRHLDEQFF,TGTGCCAGCAGTTACCCCGCTGGCGGGAGGCACCTTGATGAGCAGTTCTTC
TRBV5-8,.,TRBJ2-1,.,CASSHSPGVPPYNEQFF,TGTGCCAGCAGCCACTCCCCAGGGGTACCTCCCTACAATGAGCAGTTCTTC
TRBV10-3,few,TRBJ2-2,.,CAISVQTGELFF,TGTGCCATCAGTGTCCAGACCGGGGAGCTGTTTTTT
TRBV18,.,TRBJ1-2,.,CASSPKGRGVDYTF,TGTGCCAGCTCACCAAAGGGCAGGGGCGTTGACTACACCTTC
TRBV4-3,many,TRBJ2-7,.,CASSGAGLGEQYF,TGCGCCAGCAGTGGGGCAGGGTTAGGCGAGCAGTACTTC
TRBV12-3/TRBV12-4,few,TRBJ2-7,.,CASSFSSVGRDYEQYF,TGTGCCAGCAGCTTCTCGTCGGTTGGCAGGGACTACGAGCAGTACTTC
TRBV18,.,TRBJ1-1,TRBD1,CASSLRQGEITEAFF,TGTGCCAGCTCACTACGACAGGGGGAGATTACTGAAGCTTTCTTT
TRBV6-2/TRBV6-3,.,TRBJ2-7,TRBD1,CASSQRQGHYEQYF,TGTGCCAGCAGTCAAAGACAGGGACACTACGAGCAGTACTTC
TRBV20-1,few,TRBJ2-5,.,CSARSDAAFQETQYF,TGCAGTGCTAGATCCGACGCAGCTTTTCAAGAGACCCAGTACTTC
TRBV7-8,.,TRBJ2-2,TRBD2,CASSFPKLAANTGELFF,TGTGCCAGCAGCTTTCCAAAACTAGCGGCGAACACCGGGGAGCTGTTTTTT
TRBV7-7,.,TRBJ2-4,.,CASTPKGEAKNIQYF,TGTGCCAGCACCCCCAAAGGGGAGGCCAAAAACATTCAGTACTTC
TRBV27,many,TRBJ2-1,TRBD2,CASSWTSAREQFF,TGTGCCAGCAGTTGGACTAGCGCGCGGGAGCAGTTCTTC
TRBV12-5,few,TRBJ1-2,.,CASGLVPRRDGYTF,TGTGCTAGTGGTTTGGTGCCCCGGAGGGATGGCTACACCTTC
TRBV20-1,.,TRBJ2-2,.,CSARDAGTPNTGELFF,TGCAGTGCTAGAGATGCCGGGACGCCGAACACCGGGGAGCTGTTTTTT
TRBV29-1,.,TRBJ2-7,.,CSVEKLSSVPYEQYF,TGCAGCGTTGAAAAACTGTCTAGCGTTCCCTACGAGCAGTACTTC
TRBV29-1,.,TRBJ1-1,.,CSVAHKMNTEAFF,TGCAGCGTTGCGCATAAGATGAACACTGAAGCTTTCTTT
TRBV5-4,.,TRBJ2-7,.,CASSSRQETPYEQYF,TGTGCCAGCAGCTCCCGACAGGAGACCCCCTACGAGCAGTACTTC
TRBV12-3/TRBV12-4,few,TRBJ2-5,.,CASSLRDTETQYF,TGTGCCAGCAGTTTACGGGACACAGAGACCCAGTACTTC
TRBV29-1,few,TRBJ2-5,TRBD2,CSVEVGTSKETQYF,TGCAGCGTTGAAGTCGGGACTAGCAAAGAGACCCAGTACTTC
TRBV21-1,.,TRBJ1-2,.,CASSKEDRIDNYGYTF,TGTGCCAGCAGCAAAGAGGACAGAATAGATAACTATGGCTACACCTTC
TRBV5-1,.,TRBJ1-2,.,CASSLLTGLDGYTF,TGCGCCAGCAGCTTGCTCACAGGCCTAGATGGCTACACCTTC
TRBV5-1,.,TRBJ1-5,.,CASSFAPGQSQPQHF,TGCGCCAGCAGCTTTGCGCCAGGGCAAAGTCAGCCCCAGCATTTT
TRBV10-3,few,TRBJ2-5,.,CAMGTGGETQYF,TGTGCCATGGGGACGGGCGGAGAGACCCAGTACTTC
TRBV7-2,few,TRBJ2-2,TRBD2,CASSLSGGVDTGELFF,TGTGCCAGCAGCTTATCGGGGGGGGTTGACACCGGGGAGCTGTTTTTT
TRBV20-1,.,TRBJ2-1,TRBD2,CSASGTSAYNEQFF,TGCAGTGCTAGTGGGACTAGCGCATACAATGAGCAGTTCTTC